Presented here are 11 T cell receptor beta chains from one specimen sequenced in a study of OX40 agonist ivuxolimab in advanced cancers. Profiling relied on immunoSEQ multiplex PCR, and the TCRdb table lists in-frame clones only, not all of them. The sample includes 40,000 to 50,000 clones, 70% to 90% of them seen just once. The starting material was CD4+ or CD8+ T cells sorted from blood, obtained in a trial of the OX40 agonist ivuxolimab. The receptors stem from an adult with an advanced solid tumor such as melanoma, head and neck, liver or kidney cancer.

This clone has a handful of counts. The chain uses TRBV20-1 and TRBJ2-1; D not certain. Trimming left V 5 bases short and J 4 bases short, with 6 bases between. Germline V gives CDR1 DFQATT, CDR2 SNEGSKA (reference sequence). The CDR3 loop spans 11 amino acids. DNA of the CDR3: TGCAGTGCTCTTAATTACAATGAGCAGTTCTTC. Protein sequence: CSALNYNEQFF.

The genes are TRBV6-6 and TRBJ2-3; D unresolved. The V and J ends lost 4 bases and 0 bases respectively, with 8 bases between them. The CDR3 length is 14 residues. Germline CDR1 MNHNY, CDR2 SVGAGI (reference sequence). The CDR3 sequence is CASSLSASTDTQYF. The CDR3, as DNA: TGTGCCAGCAGTTTATCGGCTAGCACAGATACGCAGTATTTT.

The rearrangement joins TRBV7-3 to TRBJ2-2; D perhaps matches TRBD1 (6 bases). The CDR3 is 14 residues long. Germline assignment: CDR1 SGHTA and CDR2 FQGTGA. Trimming took 5 bases from V and 4 from J, leaving 11 bases between them. CDR3 bases: TGTGCCAGCAGCATGACAGGTTCCACCGGGGAGCTGTTTTTT. Protein product: CASSMTGSTGELFF. Full variable domain (outside the CDR3, taken from reference TRBV7-3 and TRBJ2-2): GAGVSQTPSNKVTEKGKYVELRCDPISGHTALYWYRQSLGQGPEFLIYFQGTGAADDSGLPNDRFFAVRPEGSVSTLKIQRTERGDSAVYLCASSMTGSTGELFFGEGSRLTVL.

The chain joins TRBV7-2 to TRBJ2-4, with D possibly matching TRBD2 (5 bases). V dropped 4 bases and J dropped 8 bases, with 15 bases sitting between them. The CDR3 length is 14 residues. Germline assignment: CDR1 SGHTA and CDR2 FQGNSA. The DNA for the CDR3 is TGTGCCAGCAGCTACACGGGAAGCTGGGACATTCAGTACTTC. Its protein product is CASSYTGSWDIQYF.

The chain uses TRBV6-1 and TRBJ2-1; D remains ambiguous. Germline V gives CDR1 MNHNS, CDR2 SASEGT. V lost 5 bases to trimming and J lost 8 bases, with 13 bases between them. The CDR3 has 13 residues. The CDR3 nucleotides read TGTGCCAGCAGTCACGGGCCTTTCGATGAGCAGTTCTTC. Residues: CASSHGPFDEQFF.

This chain uses TRBV4-3 with TRBJ2-7; 7 nucleotides align to TRBD2. Germline assignment: CDR1 LGHNA and CDR2 YSLEER. CDR3 length: 16 amino acids. Trimming at V came to 4 bases and at J to 0 bases, leaving 9 bases not matched to a gene. The CDR3 protein is CASSPQRDVSSYEQYF. CDR3 nucleotide sequence: TGCGCCAGCAGCCCCCAGCGGGACGTAAGCTCCTACGAGCAGTACTTC.

This chain uses TRBV28 with TRBJ2-3, with TRBD1 matching over 9 bases. J gave up 4 bases and V 4 bases, and 3 bases lay outside the gene matches. The CDR3 has 14 residues. The germline V gene has CDR1 MDHEN and CDR2 SYDVKM. CDR3 loop: CASSSRTGADTQYF. CDR3 coding DNA: TGTGCCAGCAGTTCCCGGACAGGGGCAGATACGCAGTATTTT. Full variable domain (missing parts from reference TRBV28 and TRBJ2-3): DVKVTQSSRYLVKRTGEKVFLECVQDMDHENMFWYRQDPGLGLRLIYFSYDVKMKEKGDIPEGYSVSREKKERFSLILESASTNQTSMYLCASSSRTGADTQYFGPGTRLTVL.

This clone was detected once. The V and J genes are TRBV13 and TRBJ2-7; maybe TRBD1 (6 bases). Germline V gene sequence: CDR1 PRHDT, CDR2 FYEKMQ (reference sequence). V was pared by 5 bases and J by 3 bases, with 14 bases between. The CDR3 totals 14 residues. CDR3 sequence reads: CASSPPGARYEQYF. CDR3 nucleotide sequence: TGTGCCAGCAGCCCCCCAGGGGCCCGCTACGAGCAGTACTTC.

The chain has TRBV19 and TRBJ1-1; 7 bases fit TRBD1. V was pared by 5 bases and J by 7 bases, with 7 bases of the junction left unmatched. CDR1 and CDR2 from the germline V gene are LNHDA and SQIVND (reference sequence). The CDR3 loop spans 13 amino acids. The CDR3, as DNA: TGTGCCAGTAGTTGGCAGGGGGAGAGTGAAGCTTTCTTT. Protein: CASSWQGESEAFF.

The rearrangement uses TRBV6-5 and TRBJ2-7; D is unclear. CDR1 and CDR2 (germline): MNHEY, SVGAGI. The CDR3 loop spans 14 amino acids. The germline V and J ends were trimmed by 3 bases and 7 bases, with 16 bases remaining between them. The CDR3 DNA reads as TGTGCCAGCAGTTATGGGGAAGGGTCAGTGGAGCAGTACTTC. This encodes CASSYGEGSVEQYF.

This clone was seen more than once but under ten times. The junction does not match germline at one end; this may be a read error. The chain carries TRBV6-1 and TRBJ1-2; 11 bases agree with TRBD1. The CDR3 loop spans 12 amino acids. Germline CDR1 is MNHNS and CDR2 is SASEGT. The CDR3 loop reads CASSNPGQGASF. As DNA, the CDR3 is TGTGCCAGCTCCAACCCCGGACAGGGGGCTTCATTC.